This T cell receptor beta chain was retrieved from a study of cytotoxic CD8 clonotypes in ibrutinib-treated CLL. Whole-study findings and limits: The study found clonality rose at ibrutinib response, then fell toward baseline at progression. There were differences in sampling times between sustained-remission and progressing patients.

The CDR3 sequence is 11 residues long. In germline, CDR1 is ENHRY, CDR2 SYGVKD. Trimming pared 10 bases from V and 4 bases from J, leaving 10 bases between. Frozen PBMC stocks contributed around 2 micrograms of genomic DNA to the TCR beta libraries. Turning to this clone: What it recognizes is unknown.

Some clones are missing from TCRdb's copy, which holds only in-frame ones; the method was immunoSEQ multiplex PCR. The sample lists approximately 340,000 clones, about 64% seen once, with roughly 6% in the top ten. The chain carries TRBV10-3 and TRBJ2-5; no firm D call. Specimen: PBMCs, collected after 36 months of ibrutinib treatment. This TCR was recovered from a human donor with chronic lymphocytic leukemia. In DNA, the CDR3 is TGTGCCACTGCACACAGAGAGACCCAGTACTTC. It codes for CATAHRETQYF.